The 32 T cell receptor beta chains in this list originate from one sample, sequenced in a study of OX40 agonist ivuxolimab in advanced cancers. Assay used: immunoSEQ multiplex PCR; TCRdb lists only in-frame clones, some missing. The sample carries 50,000 to 65,000 clones, 88% recorded once. This material consisted of CD4+ or CD8+ T cells sorted from blood, taken in a trial of the OX40 agonist ivuxolimab. Every receptor here comes from an adult with an advanced solid tumor such as melanoma, head and neck, liver or kidney cancer.

The rearrangement joins TRBV19 to TRBJ1-5; maybe TRBD1 (6 bases). This CDR3 is built from 16 residues. CDR1 LNHDA and CDR2 SQIVND come from the germline V gene (reference sequence). V was clipped by 5 bases and J by 5 bases, with 19 bases between them. CDR3 amino acids: CASSPLRGFGDQPQHF. Written as DNA, the CDR3 is TGTGCCAGTAGTCCCTTAAGGGGGTTTGGGGATCAGCCCCAGCATTTT.

The chain employs TRBV19 and TRBJ2-3; the D gene is possibly TRBD1 (6 bases). Germline loops: CDR1 LNHDA, CDR2 SQIVND (reference sequence). Trimming took off 5 bases at V and 12 bases at J, with 15 bases between the two ends. The CDR3 length is 12 residues. This CDR3 is CASSPARDIQYF. For the CDR3, the DNA is TGTGCCAGTAGTCCTGCCCGGGACATACAGTATTTT.

The chain links TRBV19 to TRBJ2-7, with 8 nucleotides matching TRBD1. Germline V lookup: CDR1 LNHDA, CDR2 SQIVND (reference sequence). After removal of 1 base from V and 2 bases from J, the junction contained 4 bases not matched to a gene. This CDR3 region has 15 residues. The CDR3 reads CASSIGRTGTYEQYF. In DNA form, the CDR3 reads TGTGCCAGTAGTATAGGCCGGACAGGGACCTACGAGCAGTACTTC.

The V and J genes are TRBV7-6 and TRBJ2-3, with 7 bases fitting TRBD2. Germline V gene lookup returns CDR1 SGHVS and CDR2 FNYEAQ. Trimming at V came to 5 bases and at J to 5 bases, leaving 10 bases not matched to a gene. The CDR3 runs 15 residues. The CDR3 region has the DNA TGTGCCAGCAGCCTCAGTGCGGGCGGGGGAGATACGCAGTATTTT. It is translated as CASSLSAGGGDTQYF.

The chain couples TRBV10-3 to TRBJ2-1, with D hard to call. The CDR3 runs 15 residues. Per the germline V gene, CDR1 is ENHRY and CDR2 is SYGVKD. V lost 10 bases and J lost 2, with 18 bases in between. The CDR3 sequence is CATGIWAQAYNEQFF. CDR3 in DNA: TGTGCCACCGGTATCTGGGCCCAGGCCTACAATGAGCAGTTCTTC.

This clone showed up just a few times. The chain joins TRBV6-6 to TRBJ2-2; a weak D match, TRBD1 (5 bases). CDR1 and CDR2 (germline): MNHNY, SVGAGI (reference sequence). V was trimmed by 1 base and J by 5 bases, leaving 11 bases between them. This CDR3 is built from 15 residues. This CDR3 reads CASSYFGAGTGELFF. For the CDR3, the DNA is TGTGCCAGCAGTTACTTTGGGGCAGGGACCGGGGAGCTGTTTTTT.

As concerns this clone: Other DNA sequences in this sample translate to the same CDR3. CDR3 loop: CASSLAGVQETQYF. The CDR3, as DNA: TGTGCCAGCAGCTTGGCAGGGGTGCAAGAGACCCAGTACTTC. The rearrangement joins TRBV5-4 to TRBJ2-5; weak D call: TRBD1 (6 bases). The CDR3 is 14 amino acids. The germline V and J ends were trimmed by 0 bases and 2 bases, with 8 bases remaining between them. Germline assignment: CDR1 SGHNT and CDR2 YYREEE (reference sequence).

V is TRBV10-1 and J is TRBJ2-3; a possible D gene is TRBD2 (6 bases). V lost 3 bases, J lost 1 base, and 11 bases lay in between. This CDR3 comprises 15 residues. The germline gives CDR1 WNHNN, CDR2 SYGVQD (reference sequence). The CDR3: CASSDLGGGTDTQYF. In DNA form, the CDR3 reads TGCGCCAGCAGTGATCTGGGGGGAGGCACAGATACGCAGTATTTT.

CDR3 sequence: CASNRAGGTEAFF. DNA for the CDR3: TGTGCCAGCAACAGGGCCGGGGGCACTGAAGCTTTCTTT. The V call is TRBV14, the J call TRBJ1-1, with TRBD1 as a possible D gene (6 bases). Germline-derived CDR1 and CDR2 are SGHDN and FVKESK. The CDR3 runs 13 residues. V dropped 7 bases and J dropped 4 bases, with 13 bases sitting between them.

The chain combines TRBV6-1 with TRBJ1-1, with D maybe TRBD1 (5 bases). Germline V gene lookup returns CDR1 MNHNS and CDR2 SASEGT. The CDR3 spans 16 residues. V gave up 2 bases and J gave up 4 bases, with 17 bases separating them. The CDR3 region is CASSEFIGAGSTEAFF. The CDR3 region has the DNA TGTGCCAGCAGTGAATTCATAGGGGCTGGAAGCACTGAAGCTTTCTTT.

This chain links TRBV5-1 with TRBJ2-1; 9 nucleotides line up with TRBD2. V lost 0 bases, J lost 9 bases, and 10 bases stayed unmatched. The CDR3 has 16 amino acids. Germline assignment: CDR1 SGHRS and CDR2 YFSETQ. The CDR3: CASSLETSGYKVEQFF. The CDR3 nucleotides are TGCGCCAGCAGCTTGGAAACTAGCGGGTACAAAGTTGAGCAGTTCTTC.

The chain carries TRBV7-9 and TRBJ2-7, with D perhaps TRBD1 (5 bases). The V end was cut by 6 bases, the J end by 1 base, with 19 bases between. Germline CDR1 and CDR2: SEHNR and FQNEAQ (reference sequence). There are 16 residues in the CDR3. CDR3 amino acids: CASSHGPGPKSYEQYF. CDR3 DNA: TGTGCCAGCAGTCATGGCCCAGGGCCTAAATCCTACGAGCAGTACTTC.

This clone has only one observation. For the CDR3, the DNA is TGTGCCAGCAGTCCCGCGGGTTGGGGCCAAGCCTACGAGCAGTACTTC. It yields the protein CASSPAGWGQAYEQYF. The rearrangement uses TRBV28 and TRBJ2-7, with D possibly called TRBD1 or TRBD2 (5 bases each). Between the trimmed V and J ends, which lost 5 bases and 2 bases, there was a span of 19 bases. Per germline, CDR1 MDHEN and CDR2 SYDVKM. The CDR3 has 16 residues.

The rearrangement uses TRBV28 and TRBJ2-7, with a possible D match to TRBD2 (6 bases). CDR1 is MDHEN and CDR2 is SYDVKM in the germline V gene. This CDR3 spans 13 amino acids. The V end was cut by 7 bases, the J end by 7 bases, with 17 bases between. The CDR3 is CASNSLWAGEQYF. CDR3 nucleotide sequence: TGTGCCAGCAATTCCTTGTGGGCGGGGGAGCAGTACTTC.

J is TRBJ2-5 and V is TRBV7-2; 7 bases are a match to TRBD1. CDR3 length: 15 residues. Germline V gives CDR1 SGHTA, CDR2 FQGNSA. V shed 1 base and J 7 bases; nucleotides not matched to a gene: 9. CDR3 coding DNA: TGTGCCAGCAGCTTAGGACAGGGCGAGATCGGGACCCAGTACTTC. Translation: CASSLGQGEIGTQYF.

The rearrangement links TRBV2 to TRBJ1-4; D remains unclear. Germline V gene lookup returns CDR1 SNHLY and CDR2 FYNNEI. Trimming took 5 bases from V and 8 from J, leaving 15 bases between them. The CDR3 sequence is 14 residues long. The chain's CDR3 is CASSTRALKEKLFF. In nucleotides, the CDR3 is TGTGCCAGCAGTACTCGAGCCTTGAAGGAAAAACTGTTTTTT.

This clone has just one count. The chain joins TRBV7-3 to TRBJ2-2, with a tentative D call TRBD1 (6 bases). V was clipped by 5 bases and J by 2 bases, with 15 bases between them. The CDR3 has 16 amino acids. The germline gives CDR1 SGHTA, CDR2 FQGTGA. DNA for the CDR3: TGTGCCAGCAGCCTGACCGGGACACCAAACACCGGGGAGCTGTTTTTT. It is translated as CASSLTGTPNTGELFF. Drawing the rest from reference TRBV7-3 and TRBJ2-2, the complete variable domain is GAGVSQTPSNKVTEKGKYVELRCDPISGHTALYWYRQSLGQGPEFLIYFQGTGAADDSGLPNDRFFAVRPEGSVSTLKIQRTERGDSAVYLCASSLTGTPNTGELFFGEGSRLTVL.

The chain employs TRBV9 and TRBJ2-7; 14 bases map to TRBD2. The germline CDR1 and CDR2 sequences are SGDLS and YYNGEE. The CDR3 is 14 residues long. The trim removed 3 bases at V and 5 bases at J, leaving 1 base unmatched. CDR3 protein: CASSEGLAGDEQYF. DNA of the CDR3: TGTGCCAGCAGCGAGGGACTAGCGGGAGACGAGCAGTACTTC.

The chain uses TRBV11-3 and TRBJ2-2, with D perhaps matching TRBD1 (5 bases). CDR1 is SGHNT and CDR2 is YENEEA in the germline V gene. With 1 base removed from V and 5 bases from J, the gap between germline ends came to 5 bases. This CDR3 contains 13 residues. The CDR3 region is CASSLAGTGELFF. The CDR3 DNA follows: TGTGCCAGCAGCTTAGCAGGGACCGGGGAGCTGTTTTTT.

The rearrangement links TRBV15 to TRBJ2-3; no clear D. Trimming stripped 0 bases from V and 4 bases from J, with 11 bases between. The CDR3 runs to 15 residues. Germline V lookup: CDR1 LNHNV, CDR2 YYDKDF (reference sequence). CDR3 in DNA: TGTGCCACCAGCAGAGATGGCAGAGTTGCAGATACGCAGTATTTT. Translation gives CATSRDGRVADTQYF.

The genes are TRBV7-2 and TRBJ2-7; tentatively, D is TRBD2 (7 bases). Trimming shortened V by 3 bases and J by 3 bases, and 9 bases separated the two germline ends. The CDR3 has 13 amino acids. Germline-derived CDR1 and CDR2 are SGHTA and FQGNSA. The CDR3 loop reads CASSFRGGYEQYF. CDR3 in DNA: TGTGCCAGCAGCTTTAGGGGGGGCTACGAGCAGTACTTC.

CDR3 in amino acids: CASSPTWQRVQEQFF. CDR3 sequence (DNA): TGTGCCAGCAGCCCCACCTGGCAGAGGGTACAGGAGCAGTTCTTC. J is TRBJ2-1 and V is TRBV12-1; the table's D gene call, TRBD2, was not cross checked with the DNA. TRBV12-1 is noted as a pseudogene. The CDR3 runs to 15 residues.

Here the CDR3 reads CSVAASGSDTQYF. CDR3 nucleotide sequence: TGCAGCGTTGCGGCTAGCGGGAGCGATACGCAGTATTTT. The genes are TRBV29-1 and TRBJ2-3; TRBD2 matches 10 bases. V lost 4 bases, J lost 6 bases, and 4 bases stayed unmatched. Germline CDR1 is SQVTM and CDR2 is ANQGSEA. The CDR3 runs 13 residues.

Note on this clone: Other nucleotide sequences in the sample specify the same CDR3. The chain is built from TRBV2 and TRBJ1-5, with D tentatively TRBD1 (5 bases). Trimming cost V 0 bases and J 7 bases, with 13 bases left between them. There are 15 residues in the CDR3. Germline loops: CDR1 SNHLY, CDR2 FYNNEI. The CDR3 spells CASSEARGAGQPQHF. Here the CDR3 DNA reads TGTGCCAGCAGTGAAGCGCGAGGGGCAGGGCAGCCCCAGCATTTT.

The genes are TRBV28 and TRBJ1-2, with 9 bases identical to TRBD1. V lost 10 bases to trimming and J lost 8 bases; unmatched junction nucleotides: 11. The V gene's germline CDR1 is MDHEN and CDR2 SYDVKM. CDR3 length equals 13 residues. The CDR3 DNA sequence: TGTGCCACCCTCCCGGGACAGGGTGGCGGCTACACCTTC. It encodes CATLPGQGGGYTF.

The rearrangement joins TRBV4-1 to TRBJ2-3; no clear D gene. Germline V gene data show CDR1 as MGHRA and CDR2 as YSYEKL. The CDR3 is 18 residues long. Trimming left V 1 base short and J 0 bases short, with 17 bases between. The chain's CDR3 is CASSQVLSGVASTDTQYF. The CDR3 DNA reads TGCGCCAGCAGCCAAGTCCTCAGTGGGGTAGCTAGCACAGATACGCAGTATTTT.

This chain links TRBV28 with TRBJ2-2, with no clear D. This CDR3 comprises 15 residues. Germline V gene sequence: CDR1 MDHEN, CDR2 SYDVKM. The ends were cut back, 3 bases at V and 4 bases at J, with 12 bases in the middle. The CDR3 coding sequence is TGTGCCAGCAGTTTTAGCCGGGCCCTCACCGGGGAGCTGTTTTTT. It codes for CASSFSRALTGELFF.

V usage is TRBV6-1 and J usage is TRBJ2-6; maybe TRBD1 (5 bases). The germline V and J ends were trimmed by 2 bases and 2 bases, with 10 bases remaining between them. CDR3 length equals 16 residues. Germline V gives CDR1 MNHNS, CDR2 SASEGT. The CDR3 coding sequence is TGTGCCAGCAGTGAAACAGGTGGGGCTGGGGCCAACGTCCTGACTTTC. It encodes CASSETGGAGANVLTF.

This clone has only one observation. The chain recombines TRBV5-1 with TRBJ2-1; 7 nucleotides align to TRBD2. CDR1 and CDR2 from the germline V gene are SGHRS and YFSETQ. V shed 0 bases, J shed 6 bases, and the junction held 6 bases outside the gene matches. This CDR3 comprises 15 residues. DNA for the CDR3: TGCGCCAGCAGCTTGGTGGCGGGAGCCAGCAATGAGCAGTTCTTC. Protein: CASSLVAGASNEQFF. The full variable domain, its missing parts supplied by reference TRBV5-1 and TRBJ2-1, is KAGVTQTPRYLIKTRGQQVTLSCSPISGHRSVSWYQQTPGQGLQFLFEYFSETQRNKGNFPGRFSGRQFSNSRSEMNVSTLELGDSALYLCASSLVAGASNEQFFGPGTRLTVL.

The gene calls are TRBV7-4 and TRBJ2-7, with D uncertain. The CDR3 extends over 11 amino acids. V dropped 7 bases and J dropped 5 bases, with 9 bases sitting between them. Germline CDR1 and CDR2: SGHVT and SQSDAQ. The CDR3 DNA is TGTGCCAGCACCTCCCGAGACGAGCAGTACTTC. Translated: CASTSRDEQYF.

CDR3 nucleotides: TGTGCCAGCTCACCGGGGCAGAGTGGGGGCTACACCTTC. Translated: CASSPGQSGGYTF. The chain combines TRBV18 with TRBJ1-2, with D possibly TRBD1 on 5 matching bases. This CDR3 has 13 residues. Looked up from germline, CDR1 is KGHSH and CDR2 is LQKENI. Trimming pared 3 bases from V and 8 bases from J, leaving 13 bases between.

This clone came up once. The rearrangement uses TRBV6-1 and TRBJ1-5; TRBD1 agrees at 10 bases. The V gene end was trimmed by 1 base and the J gene end by 5 bases; junction bases not matched to a gene: 5. CDR1 is MNHNS, CDR2 SASEGT, per germline. CDR3 length: 16 amino acids. CDR3 coding DNA: TGTGCCAGCAGTGAAGGGGACAGGGGCCGGGATCAGCCCCAGCATTTT. It is translated as CASSEGDRGRDQPQHF.